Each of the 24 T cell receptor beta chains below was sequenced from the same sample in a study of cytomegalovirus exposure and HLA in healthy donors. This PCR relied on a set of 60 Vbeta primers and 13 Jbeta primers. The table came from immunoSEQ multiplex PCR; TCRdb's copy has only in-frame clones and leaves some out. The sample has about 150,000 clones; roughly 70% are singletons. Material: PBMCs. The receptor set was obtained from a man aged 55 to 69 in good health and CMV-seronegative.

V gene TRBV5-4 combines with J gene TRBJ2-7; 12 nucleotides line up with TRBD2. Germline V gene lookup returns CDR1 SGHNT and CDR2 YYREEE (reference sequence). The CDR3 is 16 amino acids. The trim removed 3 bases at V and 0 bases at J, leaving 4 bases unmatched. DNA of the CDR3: TGTGCCAGCAGCTCGGGACTAGCGGGCCGCTCCTACGAGCAGTACTTC. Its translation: CASSSGLAGRSYEQYF.

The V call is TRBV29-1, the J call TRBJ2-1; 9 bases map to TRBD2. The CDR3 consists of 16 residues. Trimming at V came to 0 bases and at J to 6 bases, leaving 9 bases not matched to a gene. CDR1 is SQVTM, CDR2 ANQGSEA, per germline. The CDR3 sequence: CSVEDRAGGPSNEQFF. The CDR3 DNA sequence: TGCAGCGTTGAAGATCGTGCGGGAGGGCCATCCAATGAGCAGTTCTTC.

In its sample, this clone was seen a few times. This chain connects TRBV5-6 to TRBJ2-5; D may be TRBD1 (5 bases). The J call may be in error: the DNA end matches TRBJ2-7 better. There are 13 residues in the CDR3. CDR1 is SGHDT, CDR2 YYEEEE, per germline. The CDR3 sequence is CASSLVTVTEQYF. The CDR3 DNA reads TGTGCCAGCAGCTTGGTGACAGTCACCGAGCAGTACTTC.

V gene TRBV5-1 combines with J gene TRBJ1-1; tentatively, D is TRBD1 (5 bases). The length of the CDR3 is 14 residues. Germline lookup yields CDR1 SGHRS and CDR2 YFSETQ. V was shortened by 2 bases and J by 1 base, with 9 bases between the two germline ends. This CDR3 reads CASSLEDKNTEAFF. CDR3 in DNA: TGCGCCAGCAGCTTAGAGGACAAGAACACTGAAGCTTTCTTT.

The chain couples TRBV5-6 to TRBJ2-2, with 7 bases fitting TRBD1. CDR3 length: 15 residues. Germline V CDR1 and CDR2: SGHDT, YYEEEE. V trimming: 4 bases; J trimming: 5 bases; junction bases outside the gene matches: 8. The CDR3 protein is CASSGNRGGTGELFF. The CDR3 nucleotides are TGTGCCAGCAGCGGTAACAGGGGTGGAACCGGGGAGCTGTTTTTT.

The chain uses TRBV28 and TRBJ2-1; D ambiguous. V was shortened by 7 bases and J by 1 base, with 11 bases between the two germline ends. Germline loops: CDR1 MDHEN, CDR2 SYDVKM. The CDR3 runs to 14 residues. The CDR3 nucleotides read TGTGCCAGCACCTCGTCCCCTTCCTACAATGAGCAGTTCTTC. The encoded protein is CASTSSPSYNEQFF.

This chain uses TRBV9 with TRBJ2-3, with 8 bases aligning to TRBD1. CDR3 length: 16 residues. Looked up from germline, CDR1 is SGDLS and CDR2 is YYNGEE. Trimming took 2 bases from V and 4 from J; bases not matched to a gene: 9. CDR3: CASSVDRGAEADTQYF. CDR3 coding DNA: TGTGCCAGCAGCGTTGACAGGGGAGCCGAGGCAGATACGCAGTATTTT.

CDR3 loop: CASSPHPGAGEGEQYF. In nucleotides, the CDR3 is TGTGCCAGCAGCCCCCATCCTGGAGCGGGAGAAGGCGAGCAGTACTTC. The J gene is TRBJ2-7, the V gene TRBV11-2, with 8 positions matching TRBD2. The CDR3 is made up of 16 amino acids. J gave up 6 bases and V 5 bases, and 15 bases lay outside the gene matches. The germline V gene encodes CDR1 SGHAT and CDR2 FQNNGV.

The CDR3 is CASSFQTGDNSPLHF. The DNA of the CDR3 is TGTGCCAGCAGCTTCCAGACAGGGGATAATTCACCCCTCCACTTT. The chain joins TRBV7-2 to TRBJ1-6; 8 nucleotides align to TRBD1. Germline-derived CDR1 and CDR2 are SGHTA and FQGNSA. Germline trimming cut 3 bases from V and 5 bases from J; bases unmatched to any gene: 3. The CDR3 has 15 residues.

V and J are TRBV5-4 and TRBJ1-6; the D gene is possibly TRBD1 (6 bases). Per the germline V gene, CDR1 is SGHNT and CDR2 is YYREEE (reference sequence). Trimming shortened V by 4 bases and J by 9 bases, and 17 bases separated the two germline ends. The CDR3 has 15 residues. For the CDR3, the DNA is TGTGCCAGCAGCCGACTCGGGGGGCTCGGTTCACCCCTCCACTTT. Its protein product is CASSRLGGLGSPLHF.

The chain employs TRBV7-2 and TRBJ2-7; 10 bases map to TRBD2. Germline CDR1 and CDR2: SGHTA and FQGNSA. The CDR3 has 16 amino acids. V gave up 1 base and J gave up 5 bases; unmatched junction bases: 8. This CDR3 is CASSLVGLAVPNEQYF. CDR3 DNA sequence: TGTGCCAGCAGCTTAGTAGGACTAGCGGTCCCTAACGAGCAGTACTTC.

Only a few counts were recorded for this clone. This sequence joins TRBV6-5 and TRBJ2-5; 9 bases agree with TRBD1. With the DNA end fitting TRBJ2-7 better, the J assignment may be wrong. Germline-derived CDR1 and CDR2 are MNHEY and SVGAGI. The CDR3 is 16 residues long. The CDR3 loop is CASSYSRTGVSYEQYF. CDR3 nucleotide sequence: TGTGCCAGCAGTTACTCGCGGACAGGGGTCTCCTACGAGCAGTACTTC.

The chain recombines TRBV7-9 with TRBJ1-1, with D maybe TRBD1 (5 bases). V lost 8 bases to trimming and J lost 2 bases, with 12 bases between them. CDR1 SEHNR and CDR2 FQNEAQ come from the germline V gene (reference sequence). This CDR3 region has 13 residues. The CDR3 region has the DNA TGTGCCAGCGGGTGGGGGGGTAACACTGAAGCTTTCTTT. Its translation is CASGWGGNTEAFF.

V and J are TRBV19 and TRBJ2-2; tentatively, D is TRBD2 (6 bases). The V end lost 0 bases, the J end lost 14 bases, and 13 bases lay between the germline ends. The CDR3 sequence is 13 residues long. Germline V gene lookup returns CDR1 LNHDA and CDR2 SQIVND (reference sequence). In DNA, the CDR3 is TGTGCCAGTAGTATAGAAAGGCCGGCGGGACTGTTTTTT. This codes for CASSIERPAGLFF.

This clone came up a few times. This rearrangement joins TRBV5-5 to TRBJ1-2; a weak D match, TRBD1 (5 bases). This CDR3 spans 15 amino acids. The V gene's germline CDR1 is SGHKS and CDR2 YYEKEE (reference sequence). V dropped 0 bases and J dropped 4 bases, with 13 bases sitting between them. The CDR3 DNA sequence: TGTGCCAGCAGCTTGGTCGGGGGGGACGGCTATGGCTACACCTTC. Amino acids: CASSLVGGDGYGYTF.

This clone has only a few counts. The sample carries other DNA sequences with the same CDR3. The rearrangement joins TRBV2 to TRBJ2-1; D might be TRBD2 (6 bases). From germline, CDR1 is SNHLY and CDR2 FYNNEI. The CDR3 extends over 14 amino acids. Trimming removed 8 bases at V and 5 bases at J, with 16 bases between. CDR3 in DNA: TGTGCCAGCGTTGCCGGGACTTCTCACAATGAGCAGTTCTTC. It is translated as CASVAGTSHNEQFF.

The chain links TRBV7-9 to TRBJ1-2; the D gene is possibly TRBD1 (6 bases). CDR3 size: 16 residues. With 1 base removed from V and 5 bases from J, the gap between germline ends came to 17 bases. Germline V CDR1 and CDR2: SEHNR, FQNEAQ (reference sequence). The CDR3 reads CASSLVTGPRGYGYTF. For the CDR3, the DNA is TGTGCCAGCAGCTTAGTTACAGGGCCCCGAGGGTATGGCTACACCTTC.

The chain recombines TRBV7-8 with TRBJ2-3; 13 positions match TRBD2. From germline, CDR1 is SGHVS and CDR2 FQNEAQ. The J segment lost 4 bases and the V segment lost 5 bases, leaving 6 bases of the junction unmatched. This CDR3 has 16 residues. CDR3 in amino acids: CASSLSLAGGADTQYF. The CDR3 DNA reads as TGTGCCAGCAGCCTTTCACTAGCGGGAGGGGCAGATACGCAGTATTTT. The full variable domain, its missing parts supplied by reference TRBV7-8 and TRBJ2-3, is GAGVSQSPRYKVAKRGQDVALRCDPISGHVSLFWYQQALGQGPEFLTYFQNEAQLDKSGLPSDRFFAERPEGSVSTLKIQRTQQEDSAVYLCASSLSLAGGADTQYFGPGTRLTVL.

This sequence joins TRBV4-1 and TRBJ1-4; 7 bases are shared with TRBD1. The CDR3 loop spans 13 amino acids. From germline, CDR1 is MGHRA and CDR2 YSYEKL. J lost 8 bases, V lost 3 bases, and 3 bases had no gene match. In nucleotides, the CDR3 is TGCGCCAGCAGCCACAGGGGGAGGGAAAAACTGTTTTTT. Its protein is CASSHRGREKLFF.

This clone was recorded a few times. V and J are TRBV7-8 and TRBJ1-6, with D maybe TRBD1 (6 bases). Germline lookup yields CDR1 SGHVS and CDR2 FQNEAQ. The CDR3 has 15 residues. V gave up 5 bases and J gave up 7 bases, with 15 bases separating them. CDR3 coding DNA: TGTGCCAGCAGCGCATCCGGGACAAGAAATTCACCCCTCCACTTT. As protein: CASSASGTRNSPLHF.

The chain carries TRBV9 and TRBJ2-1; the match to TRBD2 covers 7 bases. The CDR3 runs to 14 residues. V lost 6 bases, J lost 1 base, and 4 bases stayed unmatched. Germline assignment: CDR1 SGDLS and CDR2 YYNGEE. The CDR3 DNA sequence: TGTGCCAGCACTGCGGGAGAGTCCTACAATGAGCAGTTCTTC. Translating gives CASTAGESYNEQFF.

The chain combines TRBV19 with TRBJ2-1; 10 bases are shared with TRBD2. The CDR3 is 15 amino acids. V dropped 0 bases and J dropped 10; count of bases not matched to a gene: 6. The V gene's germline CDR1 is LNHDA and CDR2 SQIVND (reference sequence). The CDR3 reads CASSIDTLAGLEQFF. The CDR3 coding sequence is TGTGCCAGTAGTATAGATACACTAGCGGGGCTAGAGCAGTTCTTC.

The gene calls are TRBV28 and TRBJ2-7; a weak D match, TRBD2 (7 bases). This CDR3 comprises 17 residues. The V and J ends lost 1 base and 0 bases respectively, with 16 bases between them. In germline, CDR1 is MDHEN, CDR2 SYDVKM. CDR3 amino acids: CASSLSPWGGASYEQYF. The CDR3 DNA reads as TGTGCCAGCAGTTTATCCCCCTGGGGGGGGGCCTCCTACGAGCAGTACTTC.

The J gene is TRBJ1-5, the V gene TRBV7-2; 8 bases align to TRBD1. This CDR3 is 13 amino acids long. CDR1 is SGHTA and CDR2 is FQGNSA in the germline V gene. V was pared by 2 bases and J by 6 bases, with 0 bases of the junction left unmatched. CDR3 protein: CASSLQGAQPQHF. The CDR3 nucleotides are TGTGCCAGCAGCTTACAGGGGGCTCAGCCCCAGCATTTT.